This T cell receptor (beta chain) was profiled in a study of OX40 agonist ivuxolimab in advanced cancers. As for the study in general: Treatment received earlier with anti-PD-1, anti-PD-L1 or anti-CTLA-4 agents was allowed, and 40% had some. Partial responses were achieved by three patients, of whom one had hepatocellular carcinoma and two had cutaneous melanoma. The study's findings and limits: Expanded clones were, on average, more numerous among CD8+ T cells than CD4+.

Losses at the gene ends were 5 bases for V and 7 bases for J; bases not matched to a gene: 9. The CDR3 extends over 15 amino acids. The V gene's germline CDR1 is MGHRA and CDR2 YSYEKL. Notes on this clone: Its matching antigen is unknown.

Some clones are missing from TCRdb's copy, which holds only in-frame ones; the method was immunoSEQ multiplex PCR. The sample contains about 60,000 clones, approximately 90% of which appear only once. This chain uses TRBV4-1 with TRBJ2-1; 9 bases agree with TRBD2. Here the sequenced sample was CD4+ or CD8+ T cells sorted from blood, taken in a trial of the OX40 agonist ivuxolimab. The TCR originated in an adult with an advanced solid tumor such as melanoma, head and neck, liver or kidney cancer. The CDR3 DNA reads TGCGCCAGCAGCGTTCCTAGCGGGGAGAGGAATGAGCAGTTCTTC. Encoded protein: CASSVPSGERNEQFF.